Listed below are T cell receptor beta chains from one sample, sequenced in a study of control samples from healthy donors and cancer patients. Clones were sequenced by immunoSEQ multiplex PCR, and TCRdb holds only the in-frame ones, with some missing. The sample lists 100,000 to 150,000 clones, approximately 92% occurring once. What was sequenced was PBMCs. These receptors were taken from a man older than 75 with head and neck cancer. The CDR3 runs from the conserved cysteine through the conserved F or W. D genes are given only for firm matches. Clone sizes are given selectively: once, few, many, or a class where the clone is expanded.

size	D	V	J	CDR3	DNA
NA	NA	TRBV6-4	TRBJ1-1	CASKQLRGIEAFF	TGTGCCAGTAAACAGCTACGTGGGATTGAAGCTTTCTTT
NA	NA	TRBV6-5	TRBJ2-3	CASSYSGSAPDTQYF	TGTGCCAGCAGTTACTCGGGAAGCGCCCCAGATACGCAGTATTTT
NA	TRBD1	TRBV7-2	TRBJ2-1	CASSFAQGPPYNEQFF	TGTGCCAGCAGCTTCGCACAGGGGCCTCCATACAATGAGCAGTTCTTC
NA	NA	TRBV4-1	TRBJ2-1	CASSQVGRLPGGEQFF	TGCGCCAGCAGCCAAGTCGGGAGACTCCCGGGTGGTGAGCAGTTCTTC
NA	NA	TRBV6-1	TRBJ2-7	CASSEGNGGEQYF	TGTGCTAGCAGTGAGGGAAACGGGGGCGAGCAGTACTTC
once	TRBD2	TRBV5-4	TRBJ2-3	CASSPQPSGNTDTQYF	TGTGCCAGCAGCCCCCAGCCTAGCGGAAACACAGATACGCAGTATTTT
NA	NA	TRBV10-3	TRBJ1-1	CAIRTMDTEAFF	TGTGCCATCAGAACGATGGACACTGAAGCTTTCTTT
NA	TRBD2	TRBV30	TRBJ2-5	CAWSDLGLAGQETQYF	TGTGCCTGGAGCGACCTGGGACTAGCGGGCCAAGAGACCCAGTACTTC
NA	NA	TRBV19	TRBJ2-7	CASSYAGDVYEQYF	TGTGCCAGTAGTTACGCAGGGGATGTCTACGAGCAGTACTTC
NA	TRBD1	TRBV3-1/TRBV3-2	TRBJ1-6	CASSRSGAGGNSPLHF	TGTGCCAGCAGCCGGTCTGGGGCAGGGGGAAATTCACCCCTCCACTTT
once	TRBD1	TRBV6-6	TRBJ1-4	CASSPGTGFGFGEKLFF	TGTGCCAGCAGTCCCGGGACAGGGTTCGGCTTTGGTGAAAAACTGTTTTTT
NA	TRBD1	TRBV13	TRBJ1-2	CASSFRQGGIGYTF	TGTGCCAGCAGCTTCCGACAGGGGGGAATAGGCTACACCTTC
NA	NA	TRBV11-3	TRBJ2-2	CASSPFAGELFF	TGTGCCAGCAGCCCCTTCGCCGGGGAGCTGTTTTTT
few	NA	TRBV4-1	TRBJ1-2	CASSQSHNYGYTF	TGCGCCAGCAGCCAGTCACATAACTATGGCTACACCTTC
NA	NA	TRBV18	TRBJ1-2	CASSPPPTLRNYGYTF	TGTGCCAGCTCACCACCGCCCACCTTGAGGAACTATGGCTACACCTTC
few	NA	TRBV7-2	TRBJ1-2	CASSLGGGKTGGYTF	TGTGCCAGCAGCTTAGGGGGAGGGAAGACGGGTGGCTACACCTTC
once	NA	TRBV12-3/TRBV12-4	TRBJ1-6	CASSSGPDSPLHF	TGTGCCAGCAGCTCGGGACCGGATTCACCCCTCCACTTT
NA	TRBD1	TRBV5-4	TRBJ2-5	CASSLVTGMETQYF	TGTGCCAGCAGCTTGGTGACAGGGATGGAGACCCAGTACTTC
NA	NA	TRBV4-1	TRBJ1-4	CASSQDGRGYEKLFF	TGCGCCAGCAGCCAAGATGGCAGGGGATACGAAAAACTGTTTTTT
once	NA	TRBV10-1	TRBJ2-3	CASSEASGTDTQYF	TGCGCCAGCAGTGAGGCTAGCGGCACAGATACGCAGTATTTT
NA	NA	TRBV27	TRBJ2-2	CASSLSLGELFF	TGTGCCAGCAGTTTATCCCTCGGGGAGCTGTTTTTT
NA	TRBD1	TRBV20-1	TRBJ1-5	CSASEGADSNQPQHF	TGCAGTGCTAGTGAGGGGGCGGATAGCAATCAGCCCCAGCATTTT
NA	NA	TRBV6-2/TRBV6-3	TRBJ1-5	CASSVGGLGDQPQHF	TGTGCCAGCAGTGTCGGGGGCCTGGGGGATCAGCCCCAGCATTTT